The T cell receptor beta chain under discussion was sequenced for a study of blood T cell repertoires in COVID-19. Study at large: PBMCs, B-cell-depleted T cells, or T cells were the source of the cDNA or gDNA that made up the material.

How the authors handled the data: Amplification with reference gene primers provided the estimates of nucleated cell counts. Method: immunoSEQ multiplex PCR; TCRdb's copy keeps in-frame clones and lacks some. The DNA gave D and trimming, while V, J and clone size come from that table. The sample includes 200,000 to 250,000 clones, 70% to 90% seen only once; the top ten take approximately 4.6%. The receptor's source is a man aged 25-45 years with acute COVID-19. What was sequenced was PBMCs or T cells enriched from blood (not recorded which).

The CDR3 is CAISGSPQGPGELFF. The DNA for the CDR3 is TGTGCCATCAGTGGGTCCCCACAGGGTCCCGGGGAGCTGTTTTTT. The chain has TRBV10-3 and TRBJ2-2; weak D call: TRBD1 (6 bases). V lost 4 bases, J lost 6 bases, and 15 bases lay in between. Looked up from germline, CDR1 is ENHRY and CDR2 is SYGVKD. The CDR3 length is 15 residues.